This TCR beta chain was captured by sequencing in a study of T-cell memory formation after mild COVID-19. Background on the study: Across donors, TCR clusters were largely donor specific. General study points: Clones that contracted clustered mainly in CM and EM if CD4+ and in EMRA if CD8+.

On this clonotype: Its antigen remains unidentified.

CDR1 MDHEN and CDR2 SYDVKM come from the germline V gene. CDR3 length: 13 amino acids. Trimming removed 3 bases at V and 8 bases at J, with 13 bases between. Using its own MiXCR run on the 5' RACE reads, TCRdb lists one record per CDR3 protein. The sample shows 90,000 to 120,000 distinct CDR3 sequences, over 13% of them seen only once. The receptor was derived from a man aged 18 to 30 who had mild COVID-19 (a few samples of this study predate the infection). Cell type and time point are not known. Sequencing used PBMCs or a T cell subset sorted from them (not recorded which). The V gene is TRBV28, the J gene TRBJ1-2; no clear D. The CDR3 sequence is CASSFKGFGGYTF. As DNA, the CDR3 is TGTGCCAGCAGTTTCAAAGGGTTTGGCGGCTACACCTTC.